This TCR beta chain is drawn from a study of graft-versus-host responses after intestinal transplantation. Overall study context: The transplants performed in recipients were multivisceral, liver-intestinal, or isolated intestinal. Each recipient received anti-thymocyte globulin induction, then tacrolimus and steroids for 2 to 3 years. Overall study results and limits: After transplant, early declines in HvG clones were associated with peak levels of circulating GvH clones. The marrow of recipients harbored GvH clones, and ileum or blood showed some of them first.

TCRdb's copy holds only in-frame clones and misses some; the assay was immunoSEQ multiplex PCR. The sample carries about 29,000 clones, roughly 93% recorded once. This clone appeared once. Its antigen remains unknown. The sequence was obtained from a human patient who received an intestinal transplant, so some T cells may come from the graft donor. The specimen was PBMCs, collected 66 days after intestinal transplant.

The CDR3 DNA reads as TGTGCCAGCAGCTTACTAGCGGGGGCCTCCACAGATACGCAGTATTTT. Translated, it gives CASSLLAGASTDTQYF. This chain links TRBV7-9 with TRBJ2-3; 10 nucleotides line up with TRBD2. CDR1 is SEHNR and CDR2 is FQNEAQ in the germline V gene (reference sequence). The CDR3 runs to 16 residues. The trim removed 2 bases at V and 2 bases at J, leaving 4 bases unmatched.